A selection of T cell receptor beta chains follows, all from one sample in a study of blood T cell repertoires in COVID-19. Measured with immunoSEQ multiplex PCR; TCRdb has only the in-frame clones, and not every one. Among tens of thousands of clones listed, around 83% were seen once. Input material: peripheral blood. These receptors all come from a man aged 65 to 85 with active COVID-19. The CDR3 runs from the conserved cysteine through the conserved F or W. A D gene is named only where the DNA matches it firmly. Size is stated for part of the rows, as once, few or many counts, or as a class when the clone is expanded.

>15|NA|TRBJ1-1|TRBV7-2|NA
TGTGCCAGCAGCTTACAGACAGGTATTCCGAATGAAGCTTTCTTT
CASSLQTGIPNEAFF
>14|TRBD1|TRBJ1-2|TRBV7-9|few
TGTGCCAGCAGCTTAGGGGACAGGGAGAGTGGCTACACCTTC
CASSLGDRESGYTF
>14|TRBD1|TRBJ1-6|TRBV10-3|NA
TGTGCCACCCGACAGGGGACGGTTAATTCACCCCTCCACTTT
CATRQGTVNSPLHF
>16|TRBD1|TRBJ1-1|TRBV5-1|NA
TGCGCCAGCAGACAACGGACAGGGCGACGGAACACTGAAGCTTTCTTT
CASRQRTGRRNTEAFF
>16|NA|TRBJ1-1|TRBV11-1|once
TGTGCCAGCAGCTTACAACAGGGTATGGGTTACACTGAAGCTTTCTTT
CASSLQQGMGYTEAFF
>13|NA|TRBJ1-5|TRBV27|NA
TGTGCCAGCAGTTTAAAGTTGCGTCAGCCCCAGCATTTT
CASSLKLRQPQHF
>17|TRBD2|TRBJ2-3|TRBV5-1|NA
TGCGCCAGCAGCTTGGCCTTTGATAGCGGGGGCACAGATACGCAGTATTTT
CASSLAFDSGGTDTQYF
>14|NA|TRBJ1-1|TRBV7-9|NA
TGTGCCAGCAGCTTAGAAGGGGTGAGCACTGAAGCTTTCTTT
CASSLEGVSTEAFF
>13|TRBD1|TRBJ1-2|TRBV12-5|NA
TGTGCTAGTGCCACAGGGGCGGGCTATGGCTACACCTTC
CASATGAGYGYTF
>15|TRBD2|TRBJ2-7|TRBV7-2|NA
TGTGCCAGCAGCCCCACAGCGGGGGGCTCCTACGAGCAGTACTTC
CASSPTAGGSYEQYF
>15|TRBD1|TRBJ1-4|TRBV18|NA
TGTGCCAGCTCACCGAACAGGGGATTAAGAGAAAAACTGTTTTTT
CASSPNRGLREKLFF
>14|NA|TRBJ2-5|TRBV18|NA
TGTGCCAGCTCCCGCTCGGGGTTTCAAGAGACCCAGTACTTC
CASSRSGFQETQYF
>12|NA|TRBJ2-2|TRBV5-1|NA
TGCGCCAGCAGCTTTTCGGGCGGGGAGCTGTTTTTT
CASSFSGGELFF
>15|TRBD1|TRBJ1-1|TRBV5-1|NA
TGCGCCAGCAGCTTGACAGGGGTTATGCACACTGAAGCTTTCTTT
CASSLTGVMHTEAFF
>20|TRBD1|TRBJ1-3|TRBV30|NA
TGTGCCTGGAATGGAGGGATTGGACAGGGGGCAAGTAAGACTGGAAACACCATATATTTT
CAWNGGIGQGASKTGNTIYF
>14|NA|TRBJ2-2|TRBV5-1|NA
TGCGCCAGCAGCCGGGACACCAACACCGGGGAGCTGTTTTTT
CASSRDTNTGELFF
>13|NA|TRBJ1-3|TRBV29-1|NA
TGCAGCGCGACGGTAAACTCTGGAAACACCATATATTTT
CSATVNSGNTIYF
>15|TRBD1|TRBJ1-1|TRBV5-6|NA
TGTGCCAGCAGCCTACGACAGGGGATGAACACTGAAGCTTTCTTT
CASSLRQGMNTEAFF
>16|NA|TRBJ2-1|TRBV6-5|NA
TGTGCCAGCAGTTACGAGTTGGGGGGGCCGTACAATGAGCAGTTCTTC
CASSYELGGPYNEQFF
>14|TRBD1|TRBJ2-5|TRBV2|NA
TGTGCCAGCAGTAGTAGGACAGGGGGTAAGACCCAGTACTTC
CASSSRTGGKTQYF
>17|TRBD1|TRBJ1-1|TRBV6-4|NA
TGTGCCAGCAGTGACCAAGTCCCGGGACAGGTTGGTTCTGAAGCTTTCTTT
CASSDQVPGQVGSEAFF
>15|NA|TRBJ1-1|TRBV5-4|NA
TGTGCCAGCAGCTTGGATGGCAGGGGGAACACTGAAGCTTTCTTT
CASSLDGRGNTEAFF